The TCR beta chain described here comes from a study of CD8 T cells in ankylosing spondylitis. Turning to this clonotype: Its antigen remains unidentified.

The study's findings and limits: For ankylosing spondylitis blood, a TCR beta motif of about eight highly homologous variants appeared characteristic.

TCRdb fed the 5' RACE reads into MiXCR, producing one record per CDR3 protein. The sample includes 240,000 or so distinct CDR3 sequences, about 10% seen only once; the top ten take roughly 6.8%. The CDR3 spans 18 residues. The receptor was derived from a male donor with ankylosing spondylitis or in good health (not recorded which). Sequenced sample: blood, either unsorted or a sorted T cell fraction (not recorded which). The V and J genes are TRBV5-2 and TRBJ1-2; TRBD1, as called in the table, went unchecked against the DNA. TRBV5-2 is shown as a pseudogene. DNA of the CDR3: TGTGCCATGACCGTCGAACTCGCAGAGCGGGGACAGAACTATGGCTACACCTTC. Translating gives CAMTVELAERGQNYGYTF.